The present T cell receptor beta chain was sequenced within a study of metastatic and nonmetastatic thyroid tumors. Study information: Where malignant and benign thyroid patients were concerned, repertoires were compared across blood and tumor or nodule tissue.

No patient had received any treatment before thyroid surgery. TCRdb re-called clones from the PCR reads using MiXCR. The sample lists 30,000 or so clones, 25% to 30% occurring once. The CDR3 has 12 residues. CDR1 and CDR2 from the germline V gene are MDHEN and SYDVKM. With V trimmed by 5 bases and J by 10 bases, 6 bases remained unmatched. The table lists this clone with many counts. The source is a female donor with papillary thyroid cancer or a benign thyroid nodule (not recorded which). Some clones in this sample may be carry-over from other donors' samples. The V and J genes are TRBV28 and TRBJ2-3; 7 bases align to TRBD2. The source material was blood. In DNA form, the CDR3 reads TGTGCCAGCAGTCCAGGACTAGTTCCGCAGTATTTT. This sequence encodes CASSPGLVPQYF.